The rows below give T cell receptor beta chains drawn from one sample of a study of T cell responses to AZD1222 COVID-19 vaccine. Method: immunoSEQ multiplex PCR; TCRdb's copy keeps in-frame clones and lacks some. Altogether about 150,000 clones are present, roughly nine tenths being singletons, with the ten largest covering about 5.1%. Material: peripheral blood, obtained on day 0 of MenACWY control vaccination. The receptor source for this set is an adult in good health. CDR3s include the opening cysteine and the closing phenylalanine or tryptophan. D genes are given only for firm matches. For some rows the clone size is stated as once, few or many, or as a class when expanded; others skip it.

j_gene,abundance,v_gene,d_gene,CDR3aa,CDR3nt
TRBJ2-3,once,TRBV24-1,-,CATSLAGQLTDTQYF,TGTGCCACCAGCCTTGCCGGGCAGCTCACAGATACGCAGTATTTT
TRBJ2-7,-,TRBV6-5,-,CASSYSGGKPYEQYF,TGTGCCAGCAGTTACTCGGGCGGGAAACCCTACGAGCAGTACTTC
TRBJ2-1,-,TRBV19,TRBD1,CASSPRGLIRKDNEQFF,TGTGCCAGTAGTCCCAGGGGGCTGATACGTAAAGACAATGAGCAGTTCTTC
TRBJ1-2,few,TRBV24-1,TRBD1,CATSDLDRNYGYTF,TGTGCCACCAGTGACCTGGACAGGAACTATGGCTACACCTTC
TRBJ1-5,-,TRBV19,-,CARRDVGTRPNQPQHF,TGTGCCAGGAGAGATGTAGGTACACGCCCCAATCAGCCCCAGCATTTT
TRBJ1-1,-,TRBV5-4,-,CASGSSTEAFF,TGTGCCAGCGGCAGTTCCACTGAAGCTTTCTTT
TRBJ2-3,-,TRBV19,-,CASNPGWGAQGTQYF,TGTGCCAGTAACCCAGGGTGGGGGGCCCAGGGTACGCAGTATTTT
TRBJ1-2,-,TRBV6-1,-,CASSEAHKYRGLANYGYTF,TGTGCCAGCAGTGAAGCGCACAAGTATCGAGGTCTAGCTAACTATGGCTACACCTTC
TRBJ1-1,-,TRBV12-3/TRBV12-4,TRBD1,CATGLQGAARAFF,TGTGCCACCGGCCTTCAGGGGGCTGCACGAGCTTTCTTT
TRBJ1-2,-,TRBV5-1,TRBD1,CASSGHDRGGPRRFNGYTF,TGCGCCAGCAGCGGTCACGACAGGGGAGGCCCGCGGCGTTTTAATGGCTACACCTTC
TRBJ1-5,-,TRBV25-1,TRBD1,CASSGTGGSNQPQHF,TGTGCCAGCAGTGGGACAGGGGGGAGCAATCAGCCCCAGCATTTT
TRBJ2-1,few,TRBV14,-,CASSHWGPSNEQFF,TGTGCCAGCAGCCATTGGGGACCCAGCAATGAGCAGTTCTTC
TRBJ1-6,-,TRBV9,-,CASSVVSTRSPLHF,TGTGCCAGCAGCGTAGTGTCCACACGCTCACCCCTCCACTTT
TRBJ1-5,-,TRBV28,-,CASSPPDRVNQPQHF,TGTGCCAGCAGTCCCCCGGACAGAGTCAATCAGCCCCAGCATTTT
TRBJ2-2,few,TRBV5-1,-,CASSLGQAGTGELFF,TGCGCCAGCAGCTTGGGACAGGCGGGCACCGGGGAGCTGTTTTTT
TRBJ1-2,-,TRBV29-1,-,CSVDLGGDYSYTF,TGCAGCGTTGATCTGGGGGGCGACTATAGCTACACCTTC
TRBJ2-5,-,TRBV19,-,CASSVREETQYF,TGTGCCAGTAGTGTCAGGGAAGAGACCCAGTACTTC
TRBJ1-1,-,TRBV11-3,-,CASKSPRYTEAFF,TGTGCCAGCAAGTCGCCCCGGTACACTGAAGCTTTCTTT
TRBJ1-5,-,TRBV6-6,-,CASQSWSDSNQPQHF,TGTGCCAGCCAATCGTGGTCGGATAGCAATCAGCCCCAGCATTTT
TRBJ1-4,medium-sized,TRBV28,-,CASSSNGNSNEKLFF,TGTGCCAGCAGTTCTAACGGGAATAGTAATGAAAAACTGTTTTTT
TRBJ1-3,-,TRBV5-1,TRBD1,CASSSLGQKISGNTIYF,TGCGCCAGCAGCTCTCTGGGACAGAAGATCTCTGGAAACACCATATATTTT
TRBJ2-7,-,TRBV3-1/TRBV3-2,-,CASSQGPGSYEQYF,TGTGCCAGCAGCCAAGGGCCGGGTTCCTACGAGCAGTACTTC
TRBJ2-1,-,TRBV15,-,CATSRDNGMYNEQFF,TGTGCCACCAGCAGAGATAACGGGATGTACAATGAGCAGTTCTTC